This TCR beta chain emerged from a study of cytomegalovirus exposure and HLA in healthy donors. The germline V and J ends were trimmed by 5 bases and 12 bases, with 16 bases remaining between them. The CDR3 sequence is 12 residues long. The germline CDR1 and CDR2 sequences are SQVTM and ANQGSEA. Amplification used 60 Vbeta primers and 13 Jbeta primers. Data came from immunoSEQ multiplex PCR; TCRdb stores just in-frame clones and leaves some out. Of about 160,000 clones in the sample, around 79% are singletons; the top ten hold 4.3%. The V call is TRBV29-1, the J call TRBJ1-4; unclear D gene. Sequencing used PBMCs. This receptor was obtained from a man aged 40-50 years in good health and CMV-seronegative. Written as DNA, the CDR3 is TGCAGCGTTTTCACCCCCGAGGCCGAACTGTTTTTT. As protein: CSVFTPEAELFF.